This T cell receptor (beta chain) originates from a study of cytomegalovirus exposure and HLA in healthy donors. The CDR3 extends over 17 amino acids. The germline V gene encodes CDR1 MGHRA and CDR2 YSYEKL. J gave up 5 bases and V 0 bases, and 13 bases lay outside the gene matches. As for this clone: Its antigen is still unknown.

PCR amplification relied on 60 Vbeta primers (plus 13 Jbeta primers). Some clones are missing from TCRdb's copy, which holds only in-frame ones; the method was immunoSEQ multiplex PCR. The sample has some 110,000 clones, about four fifths seen once; the top ten hold 1.6%. Overall study results and limits: Reportedly, HLA-A and HLA-B alleles of most subjects were accurately predicted from TCR beta.

The chain carries TRBV4-1 and TRBJ2-7; 7 nucleotides align to TRBD2. The receptor was derived from a woman between 18 and 29 years old in good health and CMV-seronegative. Sample: PBMCs. The CDR3 sequence is CASSQDGSKRGSDEQYF. The CDR3 DNA reads TGCGCCAGCAGCCAAGATGGGTCGAAGCGGGGAAGCGACGAGCAGTACTTC.